These T cell receptor beta chains were read from a single sample in a study of CD8 T cells in Susac syndrome. TCRdb called the immunoSEQ multiplex PCR reads again in MiXCR, with one record for every CDR3 protein. The sample lists 400,000 to 550,000 distinct CDR3 sequences, approximately 85% occurring once. Sequenced: CD8+ T cells from PBMCs. The origin of the receptors is a human donor with multiple sclerosis. Both conserved end residues are part of each CDR3. The order of the fields is V gene, D gene, CDR3 protein. D genes are given only for firm matches.

TRBV6-4 TRBD2 CASIPGLADDNEQFF
TRBV6-1 TRBD2 CASSPFSGSDEQYF
TRBV5-1 . CASSLDRGANTEAFF
TRBV6-5 TRBD1 CASTYGQGAGEALF
TRBV4-1 TRBD2 CASSRDLAGVDTGELFF
TRBV12-3/TRBV12-4 . CASSPPDSNYNEQFF
TRBV27 TRBD1 CASRRPGGANSPLHF
TRBV5-4 . CASSPWNPGGTEAFF
TRBV5-4 . CASSLDLAEGTEAFF
TRBV7-9 TRBD2 CASSPSSGGSNEQFF
TRBV28 . CASSFIGTGLNEQFF